This T cell receptor beta chain came from a study of T cell changes during pregnancy in multiple sclerosis. This clone was detected a few times. Repertoires were generated with immunoSEQ multiplex PCR, while TCRdb's copy carries only in-frame clones and drops some. The sample records about 33,000 clones, around 92% being singletons. The V gene lost 4 bases and the J gene lost 4 bases, with 14 bases spanning the gap. Germline lookup yields CDR1 SNHLY and CDR2 FYNNEI. The CDR3 runs to 15 residues. V usage is TRBV2 and J usage is TRBJ1-5; no clear D gene. The TCR sequence derives from a female donor with multiple sclerosis, enrolled in a pregnancy study. Sequencing was done on a sample of PBMCs (not recorded whether the cells were cultured). The CDR3 nucleotides read TGTGCCAGCAGTGCCAACGGGTCACCAAATCAGCCCCAGCATTTT. It specifies CASSANGSPNQPQHF.